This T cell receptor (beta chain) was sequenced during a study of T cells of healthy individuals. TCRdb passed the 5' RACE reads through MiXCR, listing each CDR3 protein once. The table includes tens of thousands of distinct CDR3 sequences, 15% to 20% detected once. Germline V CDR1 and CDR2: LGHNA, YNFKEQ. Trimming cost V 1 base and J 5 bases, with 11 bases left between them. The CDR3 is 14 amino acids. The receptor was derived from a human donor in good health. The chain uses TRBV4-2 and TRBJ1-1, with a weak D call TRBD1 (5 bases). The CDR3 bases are TGTGCCAGCAGCCAAGGGAGGGGAAGTACTGAAGCTTTCTTT. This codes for CASSQGRGSTEAFF.